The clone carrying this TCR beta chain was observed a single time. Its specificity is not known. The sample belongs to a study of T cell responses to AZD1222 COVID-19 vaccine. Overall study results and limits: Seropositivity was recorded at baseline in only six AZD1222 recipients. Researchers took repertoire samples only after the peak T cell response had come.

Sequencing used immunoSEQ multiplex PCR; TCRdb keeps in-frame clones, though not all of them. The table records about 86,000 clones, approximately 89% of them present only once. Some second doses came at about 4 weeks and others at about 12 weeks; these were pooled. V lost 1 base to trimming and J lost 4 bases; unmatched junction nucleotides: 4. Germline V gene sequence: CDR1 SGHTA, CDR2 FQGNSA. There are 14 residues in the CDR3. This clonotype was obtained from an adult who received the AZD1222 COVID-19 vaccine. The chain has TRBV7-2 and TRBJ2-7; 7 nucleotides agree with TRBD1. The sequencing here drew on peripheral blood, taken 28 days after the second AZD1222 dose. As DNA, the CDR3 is TGTGCCAGCAGCTTAGAGTACAGGGGATACGAGCAGTACGTC. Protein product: CASSLEYRGYEQYV.